The source of this TCR beta chain is a study of cytomegalovirus exposure and HLA in healthy donors. Study summary: The 95 to 150 validation repertoires used the same platform as the 650 to 850 first-cohort repertoires, a later analysis reported.

Sequenced by immunoSEQ multiplex PCR; TCRdb stores in-frame clones only, minus some. The data contain hundreds of thousands of clones, roughly 88% of them singletons. Whole-study findings and limits: Using the classifier, cytomegalovirus status was reportedly diagnosed with high specificity and sensitivity.

As concerns this clone: Its matching antigen is unknown.

The CDR3 runs 15 residues. The germline gives CDR1 MNHEY, CDR2 SVGAGI. Trimming removed 4 bases from V and 4 bases from J; junction bases left unmatched: 1. This receptor was taken from a woman aged 18-29 years in good health and CMV-seronegative. The J gene is TRBJ2-1, the V gene TRBV6-5; 13 nucleotides agree with TRBD2. Sample: PBMCs. The CDR3 is CASSSGLAGYNEQFF. CDR3 coding DNA: TGTGCCAGCAGTTCGGGACTAGCGGGGTACAATGAGCAGTTCTTC.